This T cell receptor (beta chain) originates from a study of blood T cells in healthy people across ages (dated by TCRdb to between 2014 and 2017). Regarding the study in general: In model experiments, template switching captured about one uniquely barcoded TCR beta cDNA molecule for every two T cells. Age-related changes in TCR beta repertoire diversity were measured in the study by deep sequencing normalized with unique cDNA molecular identifiers. Using the same blood draw, the study looked at two additional independent replicas of 1 million unique cDNA reads for two donors, one aged 18 to 30 and the other aged 80 or older. Donors were grouped into four age groups: young (average roughly 15 years), middle-aged (around 39), aged (approximately 67) and long-lived (about 89).

Libraries came from 5' RACE. Sequenced on an Illumina HiSeq 2500. The second PCR ran for about 6 to 12 cycles and used a J-beta primer mix along with a sample-barcoded 5' primer. A unique molecular identifier was introduced onto each TCR beta cDNA molecule by a template-switch 5' adaptor carrying 12 random nucleotides. Each sample yielded at least 2.5 million CDR3-containing paired-end reads. All of the RNA was converted into first-strand cDNA using the Mint cDNA synthesis kit, with a TRBC-specific oligonucleotide serving as the primer. Following uracil-DNA glycosylase treatment, a first 18-cycle PCR with universal primers M1SS and BC2_uni_R was performed on all cDNA. Under the source paper's analysis protocol: For normalization, 1 million high-quality reads were randomly selected from each sample, with every read carrying a distinct molecular identifier. Reads sharing molecular identifiers were discarded rather than binned into consensus sequences. CDR3 identification, clonotype clustering and error correction used MiTCR with a Q25 quality threshold and the strictest error-elimination algorithm. A nonparametric unseen species model with Euler transformation was used to estimate lower-bound total TCR beta diversity. TCRdb redid the processing of the public reads, applying fastp at Q25 and MiXCR, and retained in-frame beta chains. For every CDR3 protein sequence, its rows merge into one entry that carries the most common genes and DNA. The V and J calls and clone size are TCRdb's, not the authors'. This sample has over 500,000 distinct CDR3 sequences in its table, and about 27% of those were observed once. Approximately 3.6% of the sample lies in the top ten.

This clonotype has just a few counts. The clone's antigen remains unknown. Base qualities are not recorded, but no much larger clone differs from it by a single base. Systemically healthy Caucasian individuals from Russia, approximately 39 in total and aged 6 to 90 years, were included as donors. Each donor gave 8 to 10 milliliters of peripheral blood, collected into EDTA-treated Vacutainer tubes. Ficoll-Paque density-gradient centrifugation was used to isolate PBMCs, with at least 6 million obtained per sample. Trizol reagent was used to extract total RNA from PBMCs, with at least 6 micrograms per sample. For every donor, flow cytometry on a PBMC aliquot measured the percentage of naive CD45RAhigh/CD27high T cells. Summary of the overall study and its limitations: Because profiling used bulk unsorted PBMCs, naive and antigen-experienced compartments could not be compared conclusively. Observed TCR beta diversity per million T cells fell roughly linearly with age, and a significant reduction was already apparent by age around 39. Compared with the aged group, the long-lived group had more naive CD4+ T cells, fewer expanded clones and increased TCR diversity, a pattern suggesting age selection. Estimates of total diversity based on one million sequenced T cells were regarded as lower bounds and as underestimates. A strong correlation was found between observed TCR beta diversity and the percentage of naive T cells measured by flow cytometry. Because the CMV infection status of the donors was unknown, age-related changes in expanded clonotypes may potentially have been confounded.

The germline V and J ends show losses of 10 bases and 4 bases respectively, and no gene match explains 10 bases of the junction. Per the germline V gene (reference sequence), SEHNR is the CDR1 and FQNEAQ is the CDR2. The CDR3 numbers 14 residues from cysteine through phenylalanine. Solely the CDR3 DNA is kept, with 42 bases framed from the first base. The same sample was also used in a study of T cells of mothers and their children. The second study reports: Donors were nine systemically healthy Caucasian individuals: three mothers and their six children. cDNA synthesis used all of the extracted RNA, with roughly 1.5 ug of RNA in each 15 ul reaction. In the second PCR, the M1S primer introduced both the sample barcodes and 2-4 random nucleotides. Over 10 million TCR beta CDR3 reads came from each mother, compared with approximately 3 million reads from each child. TCR recombination output is similarly shaped by thymic selection in related and unrelated pairs, with a minor effect exerted by inherited differences. Related mother-child pairs always showed normalized repertoire overlap that was slightly higher than in unrelated mother-child pairs, though the difference was never significant. No persistent microchimeric T cell clones were found, with a detection sensitivity of 85 to 100 clones per million clonotypes. Deep NGS was used in the study to compare the TCR beta repertoires of mothers and children and to look for features that separate related mother-child pairs from unrelated individuals. On average, the children were roughly 12 +/- 4 years old, while the mothers were about 37 +/- 4 years old. Libraries were sequenced on Illumina HiSeq 2000 with 100+100 nt paired-end reads after adapter ligation with NEBNext reagents. To avoid cross-contamination, the mother libraries and the child libraries were prepared a month apart and sequenced in separate runs. For each donor, somewhere between about 500,000 and 2,300,000 distinct TCR beta clonotypes were identified. Naive TCR beta clonotypes were estimated from low-frequency clonotypes matched to each donor's FACS-determined naive share, without sorting.

What was sequenced was blood. The sequence is built from TRBV7-9 and TRBJ2-5, and 9 junction bases match TRBD2. This TCR was recovered from a boy younger than 10 in good health. The bases read TGTGCCATCACGGGACTAGCAGGAGGAGAGACCCAGTACTTC. It encodes CAITGLAGGETQYF.